Listed below are T cell receptor beta chains from one sample, sequenced in a study of T cell clonotyping in hematopoietic cell transplantation. The protocol was immunoSEQ multiplex PCR, while the TCRdb copy is restricted to in-frame clones and leaves out a portion. The data contain about 41,000 clones, approximately 95% of them singletons. The sample comprised peripheral blood mononuclear cells. These receptors were collected from a man aged 25-40 years in good health. Some clones in this sample may be carry-over from other donors' samples. CDR3s include the opening cysteine and the closing phenylalanine or tryptophan. The D gene is left open where the match is weak. The size of a clone is reported for some rows only, either as once, few or many, or as a class for expanded clones.

TRBV12-5	TRBJ2-5	-	-	TGTGCTAGTGGTTTGGTTAGTTGGGGGATGGGGGAGACCCAGTACTTC	CASGLVSWGMGETQYF
TRBV6-1	TRBJ1-5	-	-	TGTGCCAGCAGTGAAAGGAACCCGACCCGCGGGAGCAATCAGCCCCAGCATTTT	CASSERNPTRGSNQPQHF
TRBV28	TRBJ2-6	-	-	TGTGCCAGCAGTTTAAGCTTCGGAGCCTCTGGGGCCAACGTCCTGACTTTC	CASSLSFGASGANVLTF
TRBV11-3	TRBJ2-7	-	-	TGTGCCAGCAGCCGAGGACCGCCGGGGACCGCGCAGTACTTC	CASSRGPPGTAQYF
TRBV30	TRBJ2-7	-	TRBD1	TGTGCCTGGAGTGATATCCTCAGGAGGCAGGGGGCTTGGTACGAGCAGTACTTC	CAWSDILRRQGAWYEQYF
TRBV7-3	TRBJ1-2	-	-	TGTGCCAGCAGCCCCGTGCCGGACTTACGGGGGAGCTATGGCTACACCTTC	CASSPVPDLRGSYGYTF
TRBV4-1	TRBJ2-7	-	-	TGCGCCAGCAGCCAAGATGGATACAGAGGCGAGCAGTACTTC	CASSQDGYRGEQYF
TRBV30	TRBJ2-1	-	TRBD2	TGTGCCTGGAATTTCGGACTAGCGGACAATGAGCAGTTCTTC	CAWNFGLADNEQFF
TRBV9	TRBJ2-7	-	-	TGTGCCAGCAGCGGGAGGGGGGGTTCCTACGAGCAGTACTTC	CASSGRGGSYEQYF
TRBV27	TRBJ1-4	-	-	TGTGCCAGCAGTCCCCTGGCTTCACTGGGTGAAAAACTGTTTTTT	CASSPLASLGEKLFF
TRBV4-2	TRBJ1-2	-	-	TGTGCCAGCAGCCAAGATACAGGCCTCATTAACTATGGCTACACCTTC	CASSQDTGLINYGYTF
TRBV2	TRBJ2-5	few	-	TGTGCCAGCAACCATAGAGGGGAAGAGACCCAGTACTTC	CASNHRGEETQYF
TRBV30	TRBJ2-3	-	TRBD2	TGTGCCTGGACTAGCGGGCGATTCACAGATACGCAGTATTTT	CAWTSGRFTDTQYF
TRBV2	TRBJ1-5	once	TRBD1	TGTGCCAGCAGTGAAGCTGGGACAGGGGTCCTCAATCAGCCCCAGCATTTT	CASSEAGTGVLNQPQHF
TRBV5-1	TRBJ1-4	-	-	TGCGCCAGCAGCGTTGGACAGCCCCGGAATGAAAAACTGTTTTTT	CASSVGQPRNEKLFF
TRBV6-1	TRBJ2-5	-	TRBD2	TGTGCCAGCAGTGAGACCCCGGGACTAGCGGGGGGGGAGCTCCAAGAGACCCAGTACTTC	CASSETPGLAGGELQETQYF
TRBV30	TRBJ1-4	-	TRBD1	TGTGCCTGGATCACCAAACAGACAGGGGGCGGGAAACTGTTTTTT	CAWITKQTGGGKLFF
TRBV6-1	TRBJ2-5	-	-	TGTGCCAGCAGCCTACAAGGCGCTCACCAAGAGACCCAGTACTTC	CASSLQGAHQETQYF
TRBV5-1	TRBJ2-3	-	-	TGCGCCAGCAGCTTCATCAGCACAGATACGCAGTATTTT	CASSFISTDTQYF
TRBV4-2	TRBJ2-1	-	-	TGTGCCAGCAGCATGCCCTGGACAGCTACGAGCTACAATGAGCAGTTCTTC	CASSMPWTATSYNEQFF
TRBV5-5	TRBJ2-5	-	-	TGTGCCAGCAGCCCCCAGGTCGCTAAGGGAGAGACCCAGTACTTC	CASSPQVAKGETQYF
TRBV4-1	TRBJ2-3	-	TRBD2	TGCGCCAGCAGCCAGGAATCTAGCGGGGGGAACACAGATACGCAGTATTTT	CASSQESSGGNTDTQYF
TRBV18	TRBJ1-3	-	-	TGTGCCAGCTCACCCGGGGATATGATGTCTGGAAACACCATATATTTT	CASSPGDMMSGNTIYF
TRBV5-1	TRBJ2-3	-	TRBD2	TGCGCCAGCCGGGGCGGGGGGTTGTCCACAGATACGCAGTATTTT	CASRGGGLSTDTQYF
TRBV5-1	TRBJ1-1	-	-	TGCGCAACCCGGGGGTCGGGCACTGAAGCTTTCTTT	CATRGSGTEAFF
TRBV7-3	TRBJ2-5	-	-	TGTGCCAGCAGCCCCGGGACCCTCGGAATTCCGTCCCAAGAGACCCAGTACTTC	CASSPGTLGIPSQETQYF
TRBV30	TRBJ2-7	-	-	TGTGCCTGGGAGGGGTGGGCAGGGGATGCCTACGAGCAGTACTTC	CAWEGWAGDAYEQYF
TRBV11-3	TRBJ1-1	-	-	TGTGCCAGCACGTTCGGGGGAAACACTGAAGCTTTCTTT	CASTFGGNTEAFF
TRBV11-2	TRBJ1-2	once	-	TGTGCCAGCAGCTTAGGGAACTATGGCTACACCTTC	CASSLGNYGYTF
TRBV5-1	TRBJ1-4	-	TRBD1	TGCGCCAGCAGCCCAAGACAGGGGGGAAATGAAAAACTGTTTTTT	CASSPRQGGNEKLFF
TRBV6-5	TRBJ1-1	-	-	TGTGCCAGCAGTTACCCCGGGTACACTGAAGCTTTCTTT	CASSYPGYTEAFF
TRBV11-2	TRBJ2-1	-	TRBD2	TGTGCCAGCAGCTTAGTTCGGGAGGCGGGAAATGAGCAGTTCTTC	CASSLVREAGNEQFF
TRBV2	TRBJ2-2	-	TRBD2	TGTGCCAGCAGTGGGACTAGCGGAAACACCGGGGAGCTGTTTTTT	CASSGTSGNTGELFF
TRBV11-3	TRBJ1-1	once	TRBD1	TGTGCCAGCAGCTCCGGGACAGGGGCTATGAACACTGAAGCTTTCTTT	CASSSGTGAMNTEAFF
TRBV27	TRBJ2-3	once	TRBD1	TGTGCCAGCAGTGGACAGGTGGCAGATACGCAGTATTTT	CASSGQVADTQYF
TRBV6-4	TRBJ2-1	few	TRBD2	TGTGCCAGCAGTGTAACAGCGGGAGATTACAATGAGCAGTTCTTC	CASSVTAGDYNEQFF
TRBV7-2	TRBJ2-3	-	-	TGTGCCAGCAGCAGTGGAGGCTTCACAGATACGCAGTATTTT	CASSSGGFTDTQYF
TRBV10-2	TRBJ1-1	-	TRBD1	TGCGCCAGCAGTGACTTCACAGGGGGGATTGAAGCTTTCTTT	CASSDFTGGIEAFF
TRBV11-3	TRBJ2-3	-	TRBD2	TGTGCCAGCAGCTCCCGAGCGGGGGATACGCAGTATTTT	CASSSRAGDTQYF
TRBV20-1	TRBJ1-1	-	-	TGCAGTGCGATGAGGTTGACTGAAGCTTTCTTT	CSAMRLTEAFF
TRBV5-4	TRBJ1-1	-	-	TGTGCCAGCAGCTTCGGGGGGAACACTGAAGCTTTCTTT	CASSFGGNTEAFF
TRBV6-6	TRBJ2-7	few	TRBD2	TGTGCCAGCGGAGCCGGGGAGGGACTCAGCTCCTACGAGCAGTACTTC	CASGAGEGLSSYEQYF
TRBV9	TRBJ2-1	-	TRBD2	TGTGCCAGCAGCGTAGCCCCCGGACTAGCGGGAGACTACAATGAGCAGTTCTTC	CASSVAPGLAGDYNEQFF
TRBV19	TRBJ1-3	once	-	TGTGCCAGTAGACCTTCAACGAGCTCTGGAAACACCATATATTTT	CASRPSTSSGNTIYF
TRBV10-1	TRBJ2-5	-	-	TGCGCCAGCAGTGAGTCAGCAGGGTTCGATGTTCAGACCCAGTACTTC	CASSESAGFDVQTQYF
TRBV12-5	TRBJ1-4	-	TRBD1	TGTGCTAGTGGTTTGGTACAGGGGGGGATTGAAAAACTGTTTTTT	CASGLVQGGIEKLFF
TRBV19	TRBJ1-2	-	-	TGTGCCAGTAGGCCACCGGGGGAAGATGGCTACACCTTC	CASRPPGEDGYTF